The T cell receptor beta chain described here comes from a study of T cell responses to AZD1222 COVID-19 vaccine. On this clone: As yet, its antigen is unknown.

Trimming at V came to 2 bases and at J to 5 bases, leaving 8 bases not matched to a gene. In germline, CDR1 is SGHRS, CDR2 YFSETQ. This CDR3 has 16 amino acids. TCRdb's table, derived via immunoSEQ multiplex PCR, lists solely in-frame clones and lacks some. Found here are about 130,000 clones, about 80% of them singletons; the top ten hold roughly 4.3%. General study findings and limits: Clonal diversity was possibly underestimated; the donors were predominantly white British and more often female. Only six individuals given AZD1222 were seropositive at baseline. Mapped onto spike, vaccine-associated CD4 TCRs spanned it and were dominant at 160-218 and 743-854.

The input for sequencing was peripheral blood, taken on day 0 of AZD1222 vaccination. This receptor was taken from an adult in good health. The V and J genes are TRBV5-1 and TRBJ2-2; 8 bases agree with TRBD2. The CDR3 DNA follows: TGCGCCAGCAGCTTTGCGGCGGGGGGAGGAACCGGGGAGCTGTTTTTT. The encoded protein is CASSFAAGGGTGELFF.